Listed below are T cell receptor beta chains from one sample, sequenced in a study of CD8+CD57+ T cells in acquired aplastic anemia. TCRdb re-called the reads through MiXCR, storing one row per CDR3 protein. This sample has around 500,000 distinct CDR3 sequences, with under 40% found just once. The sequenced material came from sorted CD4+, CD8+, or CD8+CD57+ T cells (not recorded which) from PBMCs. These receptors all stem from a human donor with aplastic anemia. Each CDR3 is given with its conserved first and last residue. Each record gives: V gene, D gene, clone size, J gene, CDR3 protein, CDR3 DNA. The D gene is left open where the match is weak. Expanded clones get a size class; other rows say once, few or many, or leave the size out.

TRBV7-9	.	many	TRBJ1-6	CASSFSREGKLNSPLHF	TGTGCCAGCAGCTTTTCACGTGAGGGTAAATTGAATTCACCCCTCCACTTT
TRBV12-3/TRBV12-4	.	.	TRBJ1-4	CASSGRGREKLFF	TGTGCCAGCAGTGGCCGGGGACGTGAAAAACTGTTTTTT
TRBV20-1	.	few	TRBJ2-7	CSANDPIGPSYEQYF	TGCAGTGCTAACGATCCGATAGGACCATCCTACGAGCAGTACTTC
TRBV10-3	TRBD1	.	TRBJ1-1	CAISEAGQGVGNTEAFF	TGTGCCATCAGCGAGGCGGGACAGGGGGTCGGGAACACTGAAGCTTTCTTT
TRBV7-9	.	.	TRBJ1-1	CASSLVEGGNTEAFF	TGTGCCAGCAGCTTAGTCGAGGGGGGGAACACTGAAGCTTTCTTT
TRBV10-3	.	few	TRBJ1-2	CAISESVAGPYGYTF	TGTGCCATCAGTGAGTCGGTGGCAGGGCCTTATGGCTACACCTTC
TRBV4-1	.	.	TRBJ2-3	CASSQSGTQYF	TGCGCCAGCAGCCAAAGTGGTACGCAGTATTTT
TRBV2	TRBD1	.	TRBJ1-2	CASRPGDRPYYGYTF	TGTGCCAGCAGGCCCGGGGACAGGCCCTACTATGGCTACACCTTC
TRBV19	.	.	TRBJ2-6	CASSTYNSGANVLTF	TGTGCCAGTAGTACTTATAACTCTGGGGCCAACGTCCTGACTTTC
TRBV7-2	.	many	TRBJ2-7	CASSLDGQTSYEQYF	TGTGCCAGCAGCTTAGATGGACAGACTTCCTACGAGCAGTACTTC
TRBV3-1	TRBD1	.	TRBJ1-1	CASRTGAATEAFF	TGTGCCAGCAGGACAGGGGCGGCCACTGAAGCTTTCTTT
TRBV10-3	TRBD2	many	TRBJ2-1	CAAATLAGASNEQFF	TGTGCCGCCGCTACCCTAGCGGGGGCCTCAAATGAGCAGTTCTTC
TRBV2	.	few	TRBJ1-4	CASSDPRFAGEKLFF	TGTGCCAGCAGTGACCCCCGTTTTGCCGGTGAAAAACTGTTTTTT
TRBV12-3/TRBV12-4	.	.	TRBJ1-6	CASSPSPYNSPLHF	TGTGCCAGCAGTCCGAGCCCCTATAATTCACCCCTCCACTTT
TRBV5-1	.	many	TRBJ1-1	CASPVSGLNTEAFF	TGCGCCAGCCCGGTCTCCGGACTGAACACTGAAGCTTTCTTT
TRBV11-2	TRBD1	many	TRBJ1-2	CASRLDRGRGGDGYTF	TGTGCCAGCAGACTAGACAGGGGGCGCGGCGGGGATGGCTACACCTTC
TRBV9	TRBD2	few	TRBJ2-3	CASSVYPGGSDTQYF	TGTGCCAGCAGCGTATACCCGGGAGGGTCAGATACGCAGTATTTT
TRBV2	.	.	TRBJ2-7	CASSNRLGGYEQYF	TGTGCCAGCAGTAACCGGTTGGGGGGCTACGAGCAGTACTTC
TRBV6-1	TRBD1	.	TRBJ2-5	CASSPRGSQETQYF	TGTGCCAGCAGCCCCAGGGGGAGCCAAGAGACCCAGTACTTC
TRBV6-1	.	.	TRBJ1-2	CACSEAGARGYTF	TGTGCCTGCAGTGAAGCAGGGGCTCGTGGCTACACCTTC
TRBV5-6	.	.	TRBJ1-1	CAGSFPGDTEAFF	TGTGCCGGCAGCTTCCCGGGAGACACTGAAGCTTTCTTT
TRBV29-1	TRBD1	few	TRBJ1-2	CSARTGTGGYTF	TGCAGCGCTCGAACCGGGACAGGGGGCTACACCTTC
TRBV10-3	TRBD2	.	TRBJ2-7	CASSFTGTSVNEQYF	TGTGCCAGCAGTTTTACAGGGACTAGCGTGAATGAGCAGTACTTC
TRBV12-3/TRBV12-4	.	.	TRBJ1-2	CASSMGQTNYGYTF	TGTGCCAGCAGTATGGGACAAACTAACTATGGCTACACCTTC
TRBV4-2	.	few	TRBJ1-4	CASSQVGGHEEKLFF	TGTGCCAGCAGCCAAGTGGGGGGGCACGAAGAAAAACTGTTTTTT
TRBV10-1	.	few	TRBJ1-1	CAISESVSVTDAFF	TGCGCCATCAGTGAGTCTGTTAGTGTAACTGATGCTTTCTTT
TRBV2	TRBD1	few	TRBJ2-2	CASSEIRTGVKGELFF	TGTGCCAGCAGTGAGATACGGACAGGGGTCAAGGGGGAGCTGTTTTTT
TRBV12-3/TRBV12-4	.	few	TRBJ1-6	CASSLSGRGNSPLHF	TGTGCCAGCAGTTTAAGTGGACGGGGAAATTCACCCCTCCACTTT
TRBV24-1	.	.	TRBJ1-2	CATSALPGRESYGYTF	TGTGCCACCAGTGCCCTGCCGGGACGGGAAAGCTATGGCTACACCTTC
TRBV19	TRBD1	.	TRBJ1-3	CASSTGTGLGNTIYF	TGTGCCAGTAGTACCGGGACAGGGTTAGGAAACACCATATATTTT